This T cell receptor (beta chain) was sequenced in a study of T cell repertoires in cytomegalovirus infection. In the study overall: Matching HLA type and CMV infection were both indicated by public TCR beta signatures.

With 5 bases clipped from V and 5 bases from J, the junction kept 7 bases outside the gene matches. Germline V lookup: CDR1 SGHTA, CDR2 FQGNSA. The CDR3 consists of 15 residues. Concerning this clonotype itself: Its matching antigen is unknown.

Findings and limits, study-wide: Cumulative frequency (of public TCR beta family members) identified carriers of CMV plus the relevant HLA. What dominated the ex vivo response were HLA-C-restricted CMV-specific TCR beta clonotypes.

A single record per CDR3 protein comes from TCRdb applying MiXCR to the reads. This table holds about 320,000 distinct CDR3 sequences, over 7.5% found once. What was sequenced was PBMCs. V and J are TRBV7-2 and TRBJ2-3, with TRBD1 matching 10 bases. The TCR comes from a human donor in good health (CMV status not recorded). Some clones in this sample may be carry-over from other donors' samples. CDR3 in DNA: TGTGCCAGCAGCCCGACAGGGGGCCGTGGAGATACGCAGTATTTT. Its translation is CASSPTGGRGDTQYF.